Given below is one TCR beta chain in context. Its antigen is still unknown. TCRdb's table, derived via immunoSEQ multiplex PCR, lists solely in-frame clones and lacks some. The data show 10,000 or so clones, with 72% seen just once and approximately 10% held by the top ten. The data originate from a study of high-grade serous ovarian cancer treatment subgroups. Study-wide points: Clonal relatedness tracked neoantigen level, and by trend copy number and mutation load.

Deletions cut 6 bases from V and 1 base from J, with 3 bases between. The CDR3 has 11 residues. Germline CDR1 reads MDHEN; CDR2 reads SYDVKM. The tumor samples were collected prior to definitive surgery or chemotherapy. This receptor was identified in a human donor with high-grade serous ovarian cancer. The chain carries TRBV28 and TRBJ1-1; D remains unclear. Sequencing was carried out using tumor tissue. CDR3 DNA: TGTGCCAGCAGGAAGAACACTGAAGCTTTCTTT. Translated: CASRKNTEAFF. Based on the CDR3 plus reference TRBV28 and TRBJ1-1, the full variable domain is DVKVTQSSRYLVKRTGEKVFLECVQDMDHENMFWYRQDPGLGLRLIYFSYDVKMKEKGDIPEGYSVSREKKERFSLILESASTNQTSMYLCASRKNTEAFFGQGTRLTVV.